This T cell receptor (beta chain) is from a study of graft-versus-host responses after intestinal transplantation. Study overall: Anti-thymocyte globulin served as induction for all recipients, who then took tacrolimus and steroids for three to four years.

Generated by immunoSEQ multiplex PCR, the TCRdb table keeps only in-frame clones and is missing some. Among 88,000 or so clones listed, approximately 87% were seen once. With regard to this clone: The target antigen is unknown.

Whole-study results and caveats: Within the allografts of patients who had graft-donor T cell macrochimerism, graft-versus-host to host-versus-graft clonal ratios were high. The recipient marrow held GvH clones, and some of them showed up first in ileum or blood.

This CDR3 is 12 amino acids long. V was pared by 9 bases and J by 5 bases, with 13 bases between. Per germline, CDR1 SNHLY and CDR2 FYNNEI. Specimen: unstimulated CD4+ T cells sorted from spleen or lymph node cells, collected before intestinal transplant. This chain uses TRBV2 with TRBJ1-1, with D possibly being TRBD1 (6 bases). The TCR was taken from a human donor who received an intestinal transplant. The CDR3 region is CARSRGGTEAFF. DNA for the CDR3: TGTGCCAGATCGAGGGGGGGGACTGAAGCTTTCTTT.